This T cell receptor (beta chain) was identified during a study of tumor and adjacent non-tumor tissue in lung cancer. Broader study findings: Top 100 clones took a larger repertoire share in normal lung. Shorter survival was associated with higher TCR diversity in tumors.

Three rounds of nested PCR, following a modified ARM-PCR protocol, produced the TCRbeta library. TCRdb re-called the multiplex PCR reads through MiXCR, storing one row per CDR3 protein. The repertoire has 71,000 or so distinct CDR3 sequences, 80% to 85% of them found once; the top ten carry about 14%. Germline assignment: CDR1 SGHAT and CDR2 FQNNGV. The CDR3 runs to 16 residues. This sample's RNA came from whole unsorted tissue. A remark on this clonotype: No antigen is known for it. At one boundary the junction diverges from the germline segment, which might be a read error.

Input material: lung tumor tissue. This sequence joins TRBV11-2 and TRBJ2-7; 10 nucleotides line up with TRBD2. The TCR originated in a woman aged 45-65 years with non-small cell lung cancer. The CDR3 protein is CACRLRGLAVSDEQYF. DNA for the CDR3: TGTGCGTGCAGGCTAAGAGGACTAGCGGTCTCGGACGAGCAATACTTC.